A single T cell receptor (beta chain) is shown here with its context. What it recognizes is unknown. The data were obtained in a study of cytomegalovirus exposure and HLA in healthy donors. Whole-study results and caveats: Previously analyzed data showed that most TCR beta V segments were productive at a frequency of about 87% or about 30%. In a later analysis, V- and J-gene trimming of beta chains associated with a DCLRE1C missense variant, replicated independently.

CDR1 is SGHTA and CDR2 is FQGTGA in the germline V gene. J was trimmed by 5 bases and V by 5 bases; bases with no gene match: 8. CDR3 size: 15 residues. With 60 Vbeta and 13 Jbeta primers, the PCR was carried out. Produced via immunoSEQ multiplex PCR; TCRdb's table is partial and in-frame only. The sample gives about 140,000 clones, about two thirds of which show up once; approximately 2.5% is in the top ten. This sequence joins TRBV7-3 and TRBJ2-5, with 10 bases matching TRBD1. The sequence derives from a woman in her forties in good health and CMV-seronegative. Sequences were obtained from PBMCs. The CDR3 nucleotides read TGTGCCAGCAGCCCCGGGACAGGGGCCATGGAGACCCAGTACTTC. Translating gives CASSPGTGAMETQYF.